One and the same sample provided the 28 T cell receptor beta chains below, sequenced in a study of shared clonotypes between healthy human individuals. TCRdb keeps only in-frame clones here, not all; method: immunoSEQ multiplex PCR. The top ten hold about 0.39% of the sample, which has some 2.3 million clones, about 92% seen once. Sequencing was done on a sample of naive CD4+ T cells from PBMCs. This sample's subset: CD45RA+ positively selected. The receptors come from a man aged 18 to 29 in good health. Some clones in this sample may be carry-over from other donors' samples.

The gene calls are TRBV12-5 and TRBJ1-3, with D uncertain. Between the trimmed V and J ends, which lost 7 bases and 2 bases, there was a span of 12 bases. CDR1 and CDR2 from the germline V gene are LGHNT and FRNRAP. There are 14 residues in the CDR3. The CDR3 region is CASAAGAPGNTIYF. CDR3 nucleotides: TGTGCTAGTGCCGCGGGTGCACCTGGAAACACCATATATTTT.

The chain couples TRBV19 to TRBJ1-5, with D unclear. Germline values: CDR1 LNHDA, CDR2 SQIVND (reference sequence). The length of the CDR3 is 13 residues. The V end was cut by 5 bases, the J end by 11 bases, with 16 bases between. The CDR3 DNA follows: TGTGCCAGTAGTTCCGGACCCCATGCAGCCCAGCATTTT. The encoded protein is CASSSGPHAAQHF.

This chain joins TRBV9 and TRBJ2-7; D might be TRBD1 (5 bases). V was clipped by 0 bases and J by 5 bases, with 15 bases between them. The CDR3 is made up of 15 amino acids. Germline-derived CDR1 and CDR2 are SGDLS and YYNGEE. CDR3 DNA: TGTGCCAGCAGCGTAGCGATAGGGGAAAACGACGAGCAGTACTTC. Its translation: CASSVAIGENDEQYF. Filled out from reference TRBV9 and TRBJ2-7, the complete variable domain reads DSGVTQTPKHLITATGQRVTLRCSPRSGDLSVYWYQQSLDQGLQFLIQYYNGEERAKGNILERFSAQQFPDLHSELNLSSLELGDSALYFCASSVAIGENDEQYFGPGTRLTVT.

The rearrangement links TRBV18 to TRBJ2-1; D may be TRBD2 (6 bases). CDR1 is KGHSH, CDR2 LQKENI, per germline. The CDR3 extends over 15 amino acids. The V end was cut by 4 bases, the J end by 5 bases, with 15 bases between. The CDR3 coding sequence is TGTGCCAGCTCACTCCTGAGGAGGGATCACAATGAGCAGTTCTTC. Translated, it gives CASSLLRRDHNEQFF.

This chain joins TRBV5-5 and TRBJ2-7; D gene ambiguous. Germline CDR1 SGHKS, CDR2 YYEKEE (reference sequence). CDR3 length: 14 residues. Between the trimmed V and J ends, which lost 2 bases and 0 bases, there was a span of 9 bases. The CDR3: CASSLDGRSYEQYF. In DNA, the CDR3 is TGTGCCAGCAGCTTAGACGGCCGCTCCTACGAGCAGTACTTC.

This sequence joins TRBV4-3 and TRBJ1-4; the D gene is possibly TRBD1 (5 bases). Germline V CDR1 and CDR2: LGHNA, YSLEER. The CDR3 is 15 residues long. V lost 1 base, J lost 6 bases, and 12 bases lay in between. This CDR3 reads CASSQAGGGDEKLFF. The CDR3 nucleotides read TGCGCCAGCAGCCAAGCCGGGGGAGGGGATGAAAAACTGTTTTTT.

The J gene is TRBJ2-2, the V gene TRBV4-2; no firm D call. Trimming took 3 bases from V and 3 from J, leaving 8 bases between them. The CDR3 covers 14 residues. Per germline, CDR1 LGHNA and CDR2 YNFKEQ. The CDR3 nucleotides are TGTGCCAGCAGCCACGACCGTCACACCGGGGAGCTGTTTTTT. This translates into CASSHDRHTGELFF.

In DNA form, the CDR3 reads TGTGCCAGCAGTTATACAGGGGGCGTCTATGGCTACACCTTC. Amino acids: CASSYTGGVYGYTF. This sequence joins TRBV28 and TRBJ1-2; 9 bases map to TRBD1. V lost 4 bases to trimming and J lost 4 bases; unmatched junction nucleotides: 4. This CDR3 spans 14 amino acids. Per germline, CDR1 MDHEN and CDR2 SYDVKM.

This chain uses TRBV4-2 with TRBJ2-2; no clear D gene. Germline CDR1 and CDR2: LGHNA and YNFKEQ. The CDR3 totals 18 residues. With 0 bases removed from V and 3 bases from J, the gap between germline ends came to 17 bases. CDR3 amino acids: CASSQDARQATDTGELFF. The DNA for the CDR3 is TGTGCCAGCAGCCAAGATGCGAGGCAGGCCACCGACACCGGGGAGCTGTTTTTT.

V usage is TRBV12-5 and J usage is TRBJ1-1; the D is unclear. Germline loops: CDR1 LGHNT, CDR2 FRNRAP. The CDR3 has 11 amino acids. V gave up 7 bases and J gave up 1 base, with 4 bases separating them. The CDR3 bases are TGTGCTAGTGTCACGAACACTGAAGCTTTCTTT. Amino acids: CASVTNTEAFF.

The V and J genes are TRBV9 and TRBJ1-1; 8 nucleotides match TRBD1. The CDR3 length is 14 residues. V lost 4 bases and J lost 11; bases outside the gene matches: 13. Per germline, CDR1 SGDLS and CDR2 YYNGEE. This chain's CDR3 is CASSTTDRALEAFF. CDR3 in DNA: TGTGCCAGCAGCACGACGGACAGGGCTCTTGAGGCTTTCTTT.

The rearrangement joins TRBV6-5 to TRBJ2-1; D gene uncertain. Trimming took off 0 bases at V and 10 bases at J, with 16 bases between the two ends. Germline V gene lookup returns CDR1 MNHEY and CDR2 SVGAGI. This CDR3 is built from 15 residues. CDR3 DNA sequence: TGTGCCAGCAGTTACTCGAGTGCTAGTCAAGGAGAGCAGTTCTTC. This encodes CASSYSSASQGEQFF.

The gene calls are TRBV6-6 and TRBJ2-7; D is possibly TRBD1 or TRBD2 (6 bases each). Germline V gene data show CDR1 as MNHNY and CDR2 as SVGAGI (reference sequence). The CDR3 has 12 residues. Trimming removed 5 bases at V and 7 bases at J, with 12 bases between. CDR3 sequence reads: CASSPGAREQYF. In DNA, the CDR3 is TGTGCCAGCAGTCCGGGGGCGCGGGAGCAGTACTTC.

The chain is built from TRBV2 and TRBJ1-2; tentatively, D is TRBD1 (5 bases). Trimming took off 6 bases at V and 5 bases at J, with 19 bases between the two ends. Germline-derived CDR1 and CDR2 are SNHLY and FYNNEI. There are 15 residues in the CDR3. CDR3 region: CASSTLLTGGYGYTF. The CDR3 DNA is TGTGCCAGCAGCACCCTCCTGACTGGGGGGTATGGCTACACCTTC.

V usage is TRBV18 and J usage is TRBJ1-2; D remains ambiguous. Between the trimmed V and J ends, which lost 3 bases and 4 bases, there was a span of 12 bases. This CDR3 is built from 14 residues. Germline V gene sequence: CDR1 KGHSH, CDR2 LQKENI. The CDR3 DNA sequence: TGTGCCAGCTCACCTGGGGTTGTTGGCTATGGCTACACCTTC. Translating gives CASSPGVVGYGYTF.

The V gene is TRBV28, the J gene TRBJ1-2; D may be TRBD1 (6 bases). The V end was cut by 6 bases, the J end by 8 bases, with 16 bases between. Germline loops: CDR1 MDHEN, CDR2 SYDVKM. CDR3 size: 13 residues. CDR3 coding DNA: TGTGCCAGCAGCTTCAACAGGGAAAAAGGCTACACCTTC. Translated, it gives CASSFNREKGYTF.

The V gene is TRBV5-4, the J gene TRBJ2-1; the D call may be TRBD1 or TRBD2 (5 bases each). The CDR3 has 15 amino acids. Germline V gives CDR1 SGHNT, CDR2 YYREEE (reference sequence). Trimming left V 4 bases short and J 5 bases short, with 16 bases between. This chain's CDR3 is CASSALAGRDNEQFF. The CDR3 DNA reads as TGTGCCAGCAGCGCCCTAGCAGGGCGAGACAATGAGCAGTTCTTC.

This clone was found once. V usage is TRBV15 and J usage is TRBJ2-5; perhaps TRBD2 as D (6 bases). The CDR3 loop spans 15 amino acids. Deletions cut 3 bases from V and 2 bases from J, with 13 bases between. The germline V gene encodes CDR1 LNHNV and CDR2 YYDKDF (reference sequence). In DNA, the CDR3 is TGTGCCACCAGCAGCACCAGCGGGTCACAAGAGACCCAGTACTTC. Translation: CATSSTSGSQETQYF.

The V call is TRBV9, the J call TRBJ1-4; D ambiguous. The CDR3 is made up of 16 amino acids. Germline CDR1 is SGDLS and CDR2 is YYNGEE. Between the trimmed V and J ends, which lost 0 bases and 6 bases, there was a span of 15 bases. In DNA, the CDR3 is TGTGCCAGCAGCGTAGGATCCGGGGTTGGGGATGAAAAACTGTTTTTT. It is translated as CASSVGSGVGDEKLFF.

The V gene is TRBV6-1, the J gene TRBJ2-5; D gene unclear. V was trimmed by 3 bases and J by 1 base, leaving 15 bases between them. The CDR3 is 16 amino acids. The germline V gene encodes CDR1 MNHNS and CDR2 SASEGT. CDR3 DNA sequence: TGTGCCAGCAGTGATCAGGACGGACGGCTCCAAGAGACCCAGTACTTC. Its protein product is CASSDQDGRLQETQYF.

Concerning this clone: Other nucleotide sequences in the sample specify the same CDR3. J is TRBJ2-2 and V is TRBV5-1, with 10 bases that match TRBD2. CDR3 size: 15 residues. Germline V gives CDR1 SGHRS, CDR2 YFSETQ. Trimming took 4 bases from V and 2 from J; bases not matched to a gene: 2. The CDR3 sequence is CASSRLAGNTGELFF. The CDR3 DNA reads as TGCGCCAGCAGCCGACTAGCGGGTAACACCGGGGAGCTGTTTTTT.

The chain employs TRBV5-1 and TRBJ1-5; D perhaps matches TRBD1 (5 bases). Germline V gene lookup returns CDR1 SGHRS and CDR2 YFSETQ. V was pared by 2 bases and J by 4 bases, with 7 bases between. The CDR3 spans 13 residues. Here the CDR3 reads CASSFAGNQPQHF. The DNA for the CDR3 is TGCGCCAGCAGCTTCGCAGGGAATCAGCCCCAGCATTTT.

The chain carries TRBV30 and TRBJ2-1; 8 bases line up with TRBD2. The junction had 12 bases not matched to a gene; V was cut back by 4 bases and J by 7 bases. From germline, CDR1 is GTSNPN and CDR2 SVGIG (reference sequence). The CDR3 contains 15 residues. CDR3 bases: TGTGCCTGGATCAGAGCGGGAGCCCCGGGTAATGAGCAGTTCTTC. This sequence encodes CAWIRAGAPGNEQFF.

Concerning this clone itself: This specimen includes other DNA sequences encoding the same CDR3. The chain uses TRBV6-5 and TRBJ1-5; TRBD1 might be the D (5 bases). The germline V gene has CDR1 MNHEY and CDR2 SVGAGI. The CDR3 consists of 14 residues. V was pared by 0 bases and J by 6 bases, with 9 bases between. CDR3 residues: CASSYSGVGQPQHF. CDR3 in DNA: TGTGCCAGCAGTTACTCAGGGGTTGGTCAGCCCCAGCATTTT.

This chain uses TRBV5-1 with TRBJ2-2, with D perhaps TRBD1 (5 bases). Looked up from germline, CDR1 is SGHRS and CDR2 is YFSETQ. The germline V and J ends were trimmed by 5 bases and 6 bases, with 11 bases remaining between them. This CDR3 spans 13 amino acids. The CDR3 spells CASRAGKAGELFF. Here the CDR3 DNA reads TGCGCCAGCAGGGCAGGGAAGGCCGGGGAGCTGTTTTTT.

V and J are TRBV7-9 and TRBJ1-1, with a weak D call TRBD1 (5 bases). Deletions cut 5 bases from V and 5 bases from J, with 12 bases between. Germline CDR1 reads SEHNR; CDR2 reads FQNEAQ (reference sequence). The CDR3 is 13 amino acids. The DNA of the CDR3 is TGTGCCAGCAGCGCGCAGGAGGGGACTGAAGCTTTCTTT. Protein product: CASSAQEGTEAFF.

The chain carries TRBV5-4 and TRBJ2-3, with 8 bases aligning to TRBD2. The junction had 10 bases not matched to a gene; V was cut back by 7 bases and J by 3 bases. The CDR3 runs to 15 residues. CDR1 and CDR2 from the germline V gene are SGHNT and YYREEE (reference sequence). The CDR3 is CASSRGLAATDTQYF. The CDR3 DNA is TGTGCCAGCTCCCGCGGACTAGCAGCAACAGATACGCAGTATTTT.

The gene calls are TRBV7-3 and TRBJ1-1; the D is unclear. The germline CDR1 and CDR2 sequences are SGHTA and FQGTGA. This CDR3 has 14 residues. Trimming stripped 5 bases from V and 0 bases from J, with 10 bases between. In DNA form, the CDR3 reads TGTGCCAGCAGCCCCGATGGGGTGAACACTGAAGCTTTCTTT. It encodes CASSPDGVNTEAFF.